Below are 32 T cell receptor beta chains sequenced from a single sample in a study of T cell responses to AZD1222 COVID-19 vaccine. Assay: immunoSEQ multiplex PCR; the TCRdb copy retains only in-frame clones and omits some. The table shows around 140,000 clones, with more than 80% occurring only once. The specimen was peripheral blood, collected 28 days after the second dose of the MenACWY control vaccine. These receptors all stem from an adult who received the MenACWY meningococcal vaccine as a control.

V is TRBV18 and J is TRBJ2-5; perhaps TRBD1 as D (5 bases). V lost 4 bases, J lost 1 base, and 7 bases lay in between. Germline V CDR1 and CDR2: KGHSH, LQKENI. The CDR3 contains 13 residues. CDR3 residues: CASSLDTQETQYF. The CDR3, as DNA: TGTGCCAGCTCACTGGACACCCAAGAGACCCAGTACTTC.

The J gene is TRBJ2-5, the V gene TRBV28; D assignment may be TRBD1 or TRBD2 (5 bases each). V lost 4 bases and J 3 bases, leaving 12 bases between the germline ends. Germline V lookup: CDR1 MDHEN, CDR2 SYDVKM. The CDR3 length is 14 residues. CDR3 in DNA: TGTGCCAGCAGTTACGGGACGGATAAAGAGACCCAGTACTTC. This translates into CASSYGTDKETQYF.

This clone was seen a single time. The chain uses TRBV6-2 or TRBV6-3 and TRBJ1-1, with D unclear. V dropped 5 bases and J dropped 1 base, with 11 bases sitting between them. From germline, CDR1 is MNHEY and CDR2 SVGEGT. The CDR3 sequence is 14 residues long. CDR3 DNA sequence: TGTGCCAGCAGTATAAGACCGGGGAACACTGAAGCTTTCTTT. It codes for CASSIRPGNTEAFF.

In DNA form, the CDR3 reads TGCAGTGCTAGATCCGGGACAGTGCAGTATTTT. Encoded protein: CSARSGTVQYF. The gene calls are TRBV20-1 and TRBJ2-3; 7 bases line up with TRBD1. The junction had 4 bases not matched to a gene; V was cut back by 2 bases and J by 11 bases. The CDR3 runs 11 residues. The germline gives CDR1 DFQATT, CDR2 SNEGSKA (reference sequence).

The rearrangement joins TRBV19 to TRBJ1-1; D remains unclear. V lost 3 bases to trimming and J lost 7 bases, with 12 bases between them. Germline V gene sequence: CDR1 LNHDA, CDR2 SQIVND (reference sequence). This CDR3 is 13 amino acids long. Here the CDR3 reads CASSIPPRDEAFF. The DNA of the CDR3 is TGTGCCAGTAGTATCCCCCCCCGTGATGAAGCTTTCTTT.

This chain joins TRBV2 and TRBJ2-7; D call uncertain. This CDR3 region has 13 residues. Germline CDR1 reads SNHLY; CDR2 reads FYNNEI. V lost 5 bases to trimming and J lost 7 bases, with 15 bases between them. The CDR3 spells CASSPAPSGEQYF. CDR3 in DNA: TGTGCCAGCAGTCCTGCCCCCTCGGGTGAGCAGTACTTC.

The chain has TRBV19 and TRBJ2-3, with TRBD1 matching over 11 bases. Looked up from germline, CDR1 is LNHDA and CDR2 is SQIVND (reference sequence). V shed 3 bases and J 4 bases; nucleotides not matched to a gene: 3. The CDR3 has 15 amino acids. As DNA, the CDR3 is TGTGCCAGTAGTATTTCGGGACAGGGGGCAGATACGCAGTATTTT. It translates to CASSISGQGADTQYF.

This chain uses TRBV21-1 with TRBJ1-6; TRBD1, the table's D call, lacks a check against the DNA. TRBV21-1 is recorded as a pseudogene. The CDR3 is 14 residues long. This chain's CDR3 is CASRPGQTNSPLHF. The CDR3 nucleotides read TGTGCCAGCAGACCGGGACAGACGAATTCACCCCTCCACTTT.

The chain recombines TRBV19 with TRBJ1-5; the D is unclear. The CDR3 is 15 amino acids. The V gene lost 5 bases and the J gene lost 0 bases, with 11 bases spanning the gap. Germline lookup yields CDR1 LNHDA and CDR2 SQIVND (reference sequence). Written as DNA, the CDR3 is TGTGCCAGTAGTGAGCAGCCGAATAGCAATCAGCCCCAGCATTTT. It is translated as CASSEQPNSNQPQHF. The full variable domain, completed using reference TRBV19 and TRBJ1-5, is DGGITQSPKYLFRKEGQNVTLSCEQNLNHDAMYWYRQDPGQGLRLIYYSQIVNDFQKGDIAEGYSVSREKKESFPLTVTSAQKNPTAFYLCASSEQPNSNQPQHFGDGTRLSIL.

The J gene is TRBJ2-3, the V gene TRBV6-1; D is perhaps TRBD1 (6 bases). The CDR3 contains 16 residues. V was cut by 3 bases and J by 4 bases, with 17 bases left in between. Per the germline V gene, CDR1 is MNHNS and CDR2 is SASEGT. The CDR3 sequence: CASSDRGTFVPDTQYF. Here the CDR3 DNA reads TGTGCCAGCAGTGATAGGGGGACATTCGTTCCAGATACGCAGTATTTT.

The chain employs TRBV29-1 and TRBJ1-1; D gene unclear. Trimming cost V 4 bases and J 3 bases, with 12 bases left between them. Germline V lookup: CDR1 SQVTM, CDR2 ANQGSEA. The CDR3 runs 13 residues. CDR3 DNA sequence: TGCAGCGTTGTCGGCTCGGAGGACACTGAAGCTTTCTTT. This gives the protein CSVVGSEDTEAFF.

With respect to this clone: The junction departs from germline at one end; a sequencing error may be responsible. The CDR3, as DNA: TGTGCCAGCAGTCACTCCGGCAGGGGGCATCAGCCCCAGCATTTT. The encoded protein is CASSHSGRGHQPQHF. This chain links TRBV6-2 or TRBV6-3 with TRBJ1-5; 8 bases fit TRBD1. CDR3 length: 15 residues. CDR1 MNHEY and CDR2 SVGEGT come from the germline V gene.

The rearrangement links TRBV7-9 to TRBJ1-1; possible D gene TRBD1, 6 bases. CDR3 length equals 13 residues. Trimming removed 5 bases from V and 8 bases from J, with 15 bases in between. Germline CDR1 is SEHNR and CDR2 is FQNEAQ (reference sequence). In nucleotides, the CDR3 is TGTGCCAGCAGCCCGGGACAAGTCCAGGAAGCTTTCTTT. Encoded protein: CASSPGQVQEAFF.

In its sample, this clone was seen once. This chain uses TRBV12-5 with TRBJ1-3; 9 bases are a match to TRBD1. Germline assignment: CDR1 LGHNT and CDR2 FRNRAP. V was clipped by 6 bases and J by 0 bases; unmatched bases: 9. CDR3 size: 17 residues. CDR3 in amino acids: CASGSMGQGLSGNTIYF. DNA of the CDR3: TGTGCTAGTGGCTCGATGGGACAGGGCCTCTCTGGAAACACCATATATTTT. The full variable domain, in which reference TRBV12-5 and TRBJ1-3 provide the parts outside the CDR3, is DARVTQTPRHKVTEMGQEVTMRCQPILGHNTVFWYRQTMMQGLELLAYFRNRAPLDDSGMPKDRFSAEMPDATLATLKIQPSEPRDSAVYFCASGSMGQGLSGNTIYFGEGSWLTVV.

Ten or more counts support this clone. The chain joins TRBV19 to TRBJ1-1, with 7 bases lining up with TRBD1. Germline assignment: CDR1 LNHDA and CDR2 SQIVND (reference sequence). The CDR3 has 15 amino acids. J was trimmed by 0 bases and V by 6 bases; bases with no gene match: 7. In DNA form, the CDR3 reads TGTGCCAGTAGGGCCGGGACAGCCATGAACACTGAAGCTTTCTTT. Translating it yields CASRAGTAMNTEAFF.

Turning to this clone: The sample contains more than one DNA sequence encoding this CDR3. The chain is built from TRBV28 and TRBJ1-2, with a tentative D call TRBD1 (6 bases). The V and J ends lost 4 bases and 5 bases respectively, with 20 bases between them. The CDR3 contains 16 residues. Germline V gene data show CDR1 as MDHEN and CDR2 as SYDVKM. The CDR3 coding sequence is TGTGCCAGCAGTTCCCCGACAGGCCCAAGCGGGTATGGCTACACCTTC. It translates to CASSSPTGPSGYGYTF.

The CDR3 loop reads CASNFWGTDTQYF. CDR3 in DNA: TGTGCCAGCAATTTTTGGGGGACAGATACGCAGTATTTT. The chain employs TRBV12-3 or TRBV12-4 and TRBJ2-3; D assignment may be TRBD1 or TRBD2 (5 bases each). The V gene lost 7 bases and the J gene lost 3 bases, with 11 bases spanning the gap. This CDR3 is built from 13 residues.

This sequence joins TRBV27 and TRBJ2-1, with a possible D match to TRBD2 (5 bases). V shed 3 bases and J shed 7 bases, with 10 bases lying between them. The CDR3 totals 13 residues. Per germline, CDR1 MNHEY and CDR2 SMNVEV (reference sequence). The CDR3 bases are TGTGCCAGCAGTTTTGTAGAGGGAAATGAGCAGTTCTTC. This sequence encodes CASSFVEGNEQFF.

CDR3 loop: CASSFSQAQETQYF. The CDR3 DNA follows: TGTGCCAGCAGTTTTAGCCAGGCACAAGAGACCCAGTACTTC. The rearrangement uses TRBV28 and TRBJ2-5; D not certain. The CDR3 runs to 14 residues. Per the germline V gene, CDR1 is MDHEN and CDR2 is SYDVKM. The V end lost 3 bases, the J end lost 2 bases, and 10 bases lay between the germline ends.

This chain links TRBV5-4 with TRBJ2-7, with D possibly being TRBD2 (5 bases). Germline values: CDR1 SGHNT, CDR2 YYREEE (reference sequence). V gave up 4 bases and J gave up 4 bases, with 18 bases separating them. The CDR3 totals 15 residues. DNA for the CDR3: TGTGCCAGCAGCCCCCACGGCGGACTGCCTTACGAGCAGTACTTC. Its translation is CASSPHGGLPYEQYF.

This chain joins TRBV29-1 and TRBJ1-1; the D is unclear. This CDR3 has 12 amino acids. Trimming took off 4 bases at V and 3 bases at J, with 9 bases between the two ends. Germline CDR1 is SQVTM and CDR2 is ANQGSEA. The CDR3 nucleotides read TGCAGCGTTGTAGCCACGCACACTGAAGCTTTCTTT. Translating gives CSVVATHTEAFF.

The J gene is TRBJ1-6, the V gene TRBV3-1 (or the pseudogene TRBV3-2); no clear D. In germline, CDR1 is LGHDT, CDR2 YNNKEL (reference sequence). CDR3 length equals 14 residues. Trimming shortened V by 1 base and J by 8 bases, and 9 bases separated the two germline ends. CDR3: CASSQVTGYSPLHF. In nucleotides, the CDR3 is TGTGCCAGCAGCCAAGTGACGGGGTATTCACCCCTCCACTTT.

The rearrangement joins TRBV10-3 to TRBJ1-1, with a tentative D call TRBD1 (6 bases). Trimming stripped 6 bases from V and 5 bases from J, with 10 bases between. Germline V gene data show CDR1 as ENHRY and CDR2 as SYGVKD. The CDR3 has 12 residues. For the CDR3, the DNA is TGTGCCATCAGCCACAGGGATACTGAAGCTTTCTTT. Amino acids: CAISHRDTEAFF.

The rearrangement uses TRBV7-3 and TRBJ2-3; no clear D gene. This CDR3 is 15 amino acids long. CDR1 and CDR2 (germline): SGHTA, FQGTGA. Trimming removed 1 base from V and 6 bases from J, with 14 bases in between. In DNA form, the CDR3 reads TGTGCCAGCAGCTTAATGGGTCAGAGCAAGGATACGCAGTATTTT. Translation gives CASSLMGQSKDTQYF. Based on the CDR3 plus reference TRBV7-3 and TRBJ2-3, the full variable domain is GAGVSQTPSNKVTEKGKYVELRCDPISGHTALYWYRQSLGQGPEFLIYFQGTGAADDSGLPNDRFFAVRPEGSVSTLKIQRTERGDSAVYLCASSLMGQSKDTQYFGPGTRLTVL.

This chain connects TRBV7-3 to TRBJ2-3, with D possibly matching TRBD1 (5 bases). Per germline, CDR1 SGHTA and CDR2 FQGTGA. The CDR3 consists of 16 residues. Between the trimmed V and J ends, which lost 2 bases and 1 base, there was a span of 13 bases. Here the CDR3 DNA reads TGTGCCAGCAGCTTAGGTCGGACATCCCGCACAGATACGCAGTATTTT. Protein: CASSLGRTSRTDTQYF.

This rearrangement joins TRBV2 to TRBJ1-2; unclear D gene. This CDR3 comprises 14 residues. V was shortened by 1 base and J by 0 bases, with 6 bases between the two germline ends. Germline V gene data show CDR1 as SNHLY and CDR2 as FYNNEI. The CDR3: CASSEGNSNYGYTF. The CDR3 nucleotides are TGTGCCAGCAGTGAAGGGAACTCTAACTATGGCTACACCTTC.

The chain combines TRBV2 with TRBJ2-2, with D maybe TRBD2 (5 bases). Deletions cut 7 bases from V and 6 bases from J, with 12 bases between. The germline gives CDR1 SNHLY, CDR2 FYNNEI. This CDR3 spans 13 amino acids. The CDR3 reads CASILDGAGELFF. The CDR3 DNA reads as TGTGCCAGCATACTAGATGGTGCCGGGGAGCTGTTTTTT. Full variable domain (missing parts from reference TRBV2 and TRBJ2-2): EPEVTQTPSHQVTQMGQEVILRCVPISNHLYFYWYRQILGQKVEFLVSFYNNEISEKSEIFDDQFSVERPDGSNFTLKIRSTKLEDSAMYFCASILDGAGELFFGEGSRLTVL.

The rearrangement joins TRBV2 to TRBJ1-1; tentatively, D is TRBD1 (6 bases). This CDR3 comprises 13 residues. The V and J ends lost 8 bases and 5 bases respectively, with 15 bases between them. CDR1 SNHLY and CDR2 FYNNEI come from the germline V gene. The CDR3 sequence: CASSNRERTEAFF. For the CDR3, the DNA is TGTGCCAGCTCGAACAGGGAGCGGACTGAAGCTTTCTTT.

This sequence joins TRBV6-5 and TRBJ2-2; 11 positions match TRBD1. CDR1 is MNHEY, CDR2 SVGAGI, per germline. CDR3 size: 16 residues. The V gene end was trimmed by 4 bases and the J gene end by 5 bases; junction bases not matched to a gene: 6. CDR3 nucleotide sequence: TGTGCCAGCAGTTTCTGGGACAGGGGGACGACCGGGGAGCTGTTTTTT. As protein: CASSFWDRGTTGELFF.

The gene calls are TRBV4-2 and TRBJ2-7, with D maybe TRBD1 (5 bases). CDR1 is LGHNA, CDR2 YNFKEQ, per germline. The CDR3 has 21 residues. Trimming left V 1 base short and J 1 base short, with 29 bases between. CDR3 coding DNA: TGTGCCAGCAGCCAAGTCGGTTGGGGCAGGGATCTTAGGTTGTCGTCCTACGAGCAGTACTTC. Amino acids: CASSQVGWGRDLRLSSYEQYF.

This chain joins TRBV18 and TRBJ1-5, with TRBD1 identical over 11 bases. The CDR3 runs to 19 residues. With V trimmed by 3 bases and J by 7 bases, 17 bases remained unmatched. Germline-derived CDR1 and CDR2 are KGHSH and LQKENI. The CDR3 coding sequence is TGTGCCAGCTCACCCCGGGCGAGAACGGGACAGGGGGAGGGACAGCCCCAGCATTTT. Amino acids: CASSPRARTGQGEGQPQHF. The whole variable domain, filled in from reference TRBV18 and TRBJ1-5, reads NAGVMQNPRHLVRRRGQEARLRCSPMKGHSHVYWYRQLPEEGLKFMVYLQKENIIDESGMPKERFSAEFPKEGPSILRIQQVVRGDSAAYFCASSPRARTGQGEGQPQHFGDGTRLSIL.

This clone was detected once. The rearrangement joins TRBV19 to TRBJ1-5; D is unclear. The germline V gene has CDR1 LNHDA and CDR2 SQIVND (reference sequence). This CDR3 has 13 amino acids. The V gene lost 3 bases and the J gene lost 6 bases, with 9 bases spanning the gap. CDR3 bases: TGTGCCAGTAGTATGGGCGTTATTCAGCCCCAGCATTTT. Translating it yields CASSMGVIQPQHF. Filled out from reference TRBV19 and TRBJ1-5, the complete variable domain reads DGGITQSPKYLFRKEGQNVTLSCEQNLNHDAMYWYRQDPGQGLRLIYYSQIVNDFQKGDIAEGYSVSREKKESFPLTVTSAQKNPTAFYLCASSMGVIQPQHFGDGTRLSIL.